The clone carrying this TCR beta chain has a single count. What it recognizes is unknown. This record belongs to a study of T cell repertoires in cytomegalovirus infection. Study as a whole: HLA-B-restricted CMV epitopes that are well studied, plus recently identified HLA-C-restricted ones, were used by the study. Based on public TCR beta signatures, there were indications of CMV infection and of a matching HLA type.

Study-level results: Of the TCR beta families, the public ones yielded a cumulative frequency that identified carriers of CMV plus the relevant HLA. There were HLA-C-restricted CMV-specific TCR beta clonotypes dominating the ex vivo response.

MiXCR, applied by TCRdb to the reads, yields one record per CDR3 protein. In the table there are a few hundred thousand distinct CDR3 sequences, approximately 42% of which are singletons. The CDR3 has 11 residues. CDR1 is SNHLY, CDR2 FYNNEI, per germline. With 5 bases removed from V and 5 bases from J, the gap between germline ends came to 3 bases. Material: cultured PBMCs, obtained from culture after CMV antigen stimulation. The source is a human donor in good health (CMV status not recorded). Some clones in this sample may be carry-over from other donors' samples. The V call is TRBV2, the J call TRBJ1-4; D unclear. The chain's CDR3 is CASSINEKLFF. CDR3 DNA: TGTGCCAGCAGTATAAATGAAAAACTGTTTTTT. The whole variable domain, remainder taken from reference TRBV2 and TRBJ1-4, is EPEVTQTPSHQVTQMGQEVILRCVPISNHLYFYWYRQILGQKVEFLVSFYNNEISEKSEIFDDQFSVERPDGSNFTLKIRSTKLEDSAMYFCASSINEKLFFGSGTQLSVL.